The rows below give T cell receptor beta chains drawn from one sample of a study of T cell responses to AZD1222 COVID-19 vaccine. Repertoires were generated with immunoSEQ multiplex PCR, while TCRdb's copy carries only in-frame clones and drops some. This repertoire shows about 190,000 clones, more than 80% found once; its top ten account for around 3.6%. The source material was peripheral blood, sampled 28 days after the second dose of the MenACWY control vaccine. The receptors here all came from an adult who received the MenACWY meningococcal vaccine as a control. The conserved cysteine and the conserved F or W are not part of the CDR3 here. The order of the fields is CDR3 length, V gene, J gene, CDR3 protein.

>12|TRBV18|TRBJ2-7
ASSPRTGVDEQY
>13|TRBV7-3|TRBJ2-7
ASSAAGTAPYEQY
>13|TRBV27|TRBJ2-3
ASSGTGSRTDTQY
>14|TRBV15|TRBJ1-5
ATSRDQSVGERPQH
>12|TRBV7-3|TRBJ2-3
ASSSAASTDTQY
>13|TRBV9|TRBJ1-2
ASSPKVSGHYGYT
>12|TRBV5-5|TRBJ1-5
ASSLQEGNQPQH
>14|TRBV30|TRBJ2-2
AWSPPASWNTGELF
>12|TRBV30|TRBJ1-2
AWSEGGVNYGYT
>13|TRBV5-1|TRBJ2-5
ASSLGGAPVETQY
>14|TRBV7-2|TRBJ2-1
ASSHRGTGVDNEQF
>11|TRBV19|TRBJ1-6
ASSRRTDSPLH
>13|TRBV18|TRBJ1-2
ASSPPGQGRDGYT
>12|TRBV27|TRBJ2-3
ASSFGQGTDTQY
>13|TRBV5-1|TRBJ1-5
ASSAGTGNNQPQH
>16|TRBV9|TRBJ2-1
ASSVSGTGRASYNEQF
>13|TRBV6-5|TRBJ2-3
ASSTLVAGADTQY
>9|TRBV7-3|TRBJ2-5
SGGGRETQY
>13|TRBV7-3|TRBJ2-5
ASSLLGAAQETQY
>15|TRBV7-8|TRBJ2-7
ASSLAVSEGQPYEQY
>12|TRBV7-2|TRBJ1-6
ASSSGRINSPLH
>12|TRBV29-1|TRBJ2-6
SVGDFSGANVLT
>11|TRBV19|TRBJ2-1
ASRNQAYNEQF
>11|TRBV6-5|TRBJ1-3
ASRGGHGNTIY
>12|TRBV30|TRBJ1-5
AWSLGQGPQPQH
>12|TRBV3-1/TRBV3-2|TRBJ1-4
ASRRTGAQEKLF